Many counts were recorded for the clone carrying this T cell receptor beta chain. The sample comes from a study of kidney transplant recipient with SARS-CoV-2 infection. MiXCR was run by TCRdb on the reads, yielding one entry per CDR3 protein. Here the sample spans under 300,000 distinct CDR3 sequences, under 30% being singletons. V was shortened by 5 bases and J by 4 bases, with 23 bases between the two germline ends. CDR1 is LGHDT, CDR2 YNNKEL, per germline (reference sequence). The CDR3 is 17 amino acids. The specimen was a blood sample, collected at baseline and between days 110 and 120 from a kidney transplant recipient. The rearrangement links TRBV3-1 to TRBJ1-2; D ambiguous. The receptor comes from a male patient aged 25 to 39 who had COVID-19 and was a kidney transplant recipient. T cells may partly derive from the graft donor. CDR3 residues: CASSKISTLRKTYGYTF. CDR3 nucleotide sequence: TGTGCCAGCAGCAAAATATCCACCCTTCGAAAGACCTATGGCTACACCTTC. Drawing the rest from reference TRBV3-1 and TRBJ1-2, the complete variable domain is DTAVSQTPKYLVTQMGNDKSIKCEQNLGHDTMYWYKQDSKKFLKIMFSYNNKELIINETVPNRFSPKSPDKAHLNLHINSLELGDSAVYFCASSKISTLRKTYGYTFGSGTRLTVV.